The next 24 T cell receptor beta chains were all read from a single sample in a study of cytomegalovirus exposure and HLA in healthy donors. The PCR used 60 Vbeta and 13 Jbeta primers. Repertoires were generated with immunoSEQ multiplex PCR, while TCRdb's copy carries only in-frame clones and drops some. Counted here are roughly 100,000 clones, around 65% occurring once; the ten biggest clones make up around 3.5%. The sequenced material came from PBMCs. The receptors were sampled from a woman between 50 and 59 years old in good health and CMV-seronegative.

With regard to this clone: Other DNA sequences in this sample translate to the same CDR3. The chain employs TRBV7-9 and TRBJ1-2, with 8 bases aligning to TRBD1. CDR1 and CDR2 from the germline V gene are SEHNR and FQNEAQ (reference sequence). The trim removed 3 bases at V and 4 bases at J, leaving 10 bases unmatched. The CDR3 consists of 16 residues. The CDR3 loop reads CASSLLSDRGGYGYTF. The CDR3 DNA follows: TGTGCCAGCAGCTTGCTATCCGACAGGGGCGGCTATGGCTACACCTTC.

The gene calls are TRBV10-3 and TRBJ2-7; 14 positions agree with TRBD2. The CDR3 runs 15 residues. With V trimmed by 5 bases and J by 2 bases, 2 bases remained unmatched. Germline V gene sequence: CDR1 ENHRY, CDR2 SYGVKD. CDR3: CAISPGLAGAYEQYF. The CDR3, as DNA: TGTGCCATCAGTCCGGGACTAGCGGGGGCCTACGAGCAGTACTTC.

The J gene is TRBJ1-5, the V gene TRBV7-9, with 7 bases identical to TRBD1. The CDR3 has 14 residues. Germline V gene data show CDR1 as SEHNR and CDR2 as FQNEAQ (reference sequence). With V trimmed by 5 bases and J by 2 bases, 3 bases remained unmatched. The CDR3 DNA reads as TGTGCCAGCAGCCGCACAGGGGGCAATCAGCCCCAGCATTTT. Protein sequence: CASSRTGGNQPQHF.

The V gene is TRBV5-1, the J gene TRBJ2-5; D may be TRBD1 (5 bases). Trimming shortened V by 5 bases and J by 8 bases, and 19 bases separated the two germline ends. This CDR3 is built from 14 residues. Germline CDR1 reads SGHRS; CDR2 reads YFSETQ. CDR3 in DNA: TGCGCCAGCAGTCAAGGGCAGGGCAAGACCACCCAGTACTTC. Its protein product is CASSQGQGKTTQYF.

J is TRBJ2-1 and V is TRBV7-2, with 8 positions matching TRBD2. The CDR3 loop spans 15 amino acids. V trimming: 2 bases; J trimming: 10 bases; junction bases outside the gene matches: 10. Germline CDR1 and CDR2: SGHTA and FQGNSA. The CDR3: CASSLHSGDFGEQFF. The DNA for the CDR3 is TGTGCCAGCAGCTTACATAGCGGGGACTTTGGAGAGCAGTTCTTC.

The chain links TRBV4-1 to TRBJ1-6; 7 nucleotides agree with TRBD1. Germline CDR1 MGHRA, CDR2 YSYEKL. The CDR3 sequence is 17 residues long. V was clipped by 2 bases and J by 6 bases; unmatched bases: 10. CDR3 amino acids: CASSQPSTGKFNSPLHF. The CDR3 nucleotides read TGCGCCAGCAGCCAACCATCGACAGGGAAGTTTAATTCACCCCTCCACTTT.

This clone was counted between two and nine times. The V gene is TRBV19, the J gene TRBJ2-7; 12 positions agree with TRBD2. The CDR3 length is 14 residues. Germline CDR1 is LNHDA and CDR2 is SQIVND (reference sequence). V gave up 5 bases and J gave up 6 bases; unmatched junction bases: 5. In DNA, the CDR3 is TGTGCCAGTAGTCCAGAGGGACTAGCGGGCGAGCAGTACTTC. This translates into CASSPEGLAGEQYF. The full variable domain, in which reference TRBV19 and TRBJ2-7 provide the parts outside the CDR3, is DGGITQSPKYLFRKEGQNVTLSCEQNLNHDAMYWYRQDPGQGLRLIYYSQIVNDFQKGDIAEGYSVSREKKESFPLTVTSAQKNPTAFYLCASSPEGLAGEQYFGPGTRLTVT.

The chain employs TRBV29-1 and TRBJ1-1; tentative D call: TRBD1 (5 bases). Trimming stripped 3 bases from V and 2 bases from J, with 13 bases between. CDR1 and CDR2 from the germline V gene are SQVTM and ANQGSEA. This CDR3 is 14 amino acids long. The CDR3 reads CSVESGGSNTEAFF. The CDR3 nucleotides read TGCAGCGTTGAGAGCGGGGGAAGCAACACTGAAGCTTTCTTT. The full variable domain, its missing parts supplied by reference TRBV29-1 and TRBJ1-1, is SAVISQKPSRDICQRGTSLTIQCQVDSQVTMMFWYRQQPGQSLTLIATANQGSEATYESGFVIDKFPISRPNLTFSTLTVSNMSPEDSSIYLCSVESGGSNTEAFFGQGTRLTVV.

V and J are TRBV10-3 and TRBJ2-3; 8 bases line up with TRBD2. This CDR3 contains 15 residues. J was trimmed by 2 bases and V by 2 bases; bases with no gene match: 3. CDR1 ENHRY and CDR2 SYGVKD come from the germline V gene. This chain's CDR3 is CAISEERGYTDTQYF. CDR3 coding DNA: TGTGCCATCAGTGAGGAGCGGGGGTACACAGATACGCAGTATTTT.

The V and J genes are TRBV29-1 and TRBJ2-7; D may be TRBD2 (5 bases). The CDR3 runs 16 residues. Germline assignment: CDR1 SQVTM and CDR2 ANQGSEA. V lost 5 bases and J 0 bases, leaving 20 bases between the germline ends. The CDR3: CSVKISSGRSSYEQYF. The CDR3 region has the DNA TGCAGCGTTAAAATTTCCAGCGGTAGGAGCTCCTACGAGCAGTACTTC.

The rearrangement links TRBV14 to TRBJ1-1; a possible D gene is TRBD1 (5 bases). V dropped 5 bases and J dropped 3 bases, with 10 bases sitting between them. From germline, CDR1 is SGHDN and CDR2 FVKESK. The CDR3 consists of 13 residues. The CDR3 here is CASSWGVDTEAFF. The CDR3 coding sequence is TGTGCCAGCAGCTGGGGGGTGGACACTGAAGCTTTCTTT.

This rearrangement joins TRBV15 to TRBJ1-2; D is ambiguous. V lost 4 bases and J 5 bases, leaving 11 bases between the germline ends. The germline gives CDR1 LNHNV, CDR2 YYDKDF (reference sequence). This CDR3 comprises 13 residues. This chain's CDR3 is CATSTPERYGYTF. Written as DNA, the CDR3 is TGTGCCACCAGCACCCCAGAGCGGTATGGCTACACCTTC.

The chain employs TRBV15 and TRBJ2-1; TRBD1 matches 7 bases. Trimming removed 4 bases from V and 8 bases from J; junction bases left unmatched: 11. This CDR3 region has 15 residues. CDR1 and CDR2 (germline): LNHNV, YYDKDF (reference sequence). The CDR3 spells CATSTRDSDPDEQFF. In DNA form, the CDR3 reads TGTGCCACCAGCACCCGGGACAGCGACCCGGATGAGCAGTTCTTC. Drawing the rest from reference TRBV15 and TRBJ2-1, the complete variable domain is DAMVIQNPRYQVTQFGKPVTLSCSQTLNHNVMYWYQQKSSQAPKLLFHYYDKDFNNEADTPDNFQSRRPNTSFCFLDIRSPGLGDTAMYLCATSTRDSDPDEQFFGPGTRLTVL.

The chain joins TRBV5-1 to TRBJ2-6, with a tentative D call TRBD2 (5 bases). V was pared by 7 bases and J by 3 bases, with 11 bases between. There are 14 residues in the CDR3. Germline CDR1 reads SGHRS; CDR2 reads YFSETQ. CDR3 sequence: CASGGRNGANVLTF. The CDR3 DNA is TGCGCCAGCGGTGGGAGAAATGGGGCCAACGTCCTGACTTTC.

The V gene is TRBV28, the J gene TRBJ2-3; 7 bases map to TRBD1. The junction had 7 bases not matched to a gene; V was cut back by 2 bases and J by 2 bases. The CDR3 contains 16 residues. CDR1 is MDHEN and CDR2 is SYDVKM in the germline V gene. CDR3: CASSLEGAVVTDTQYF. CDR3 nucleotides: TGTGCCAGCAGTTTAGAGGGGGCAGTAGTCACAGATACGCAGTATTTT.

This clone has only one observation. The chain recombines TRBV30 with TRBJ2-1; D may be TRBD1 (5 bases). V lost 4 bases and J 0 bases, leaving 13 bases between the germline ends. CDR1 GTSNPN and CDR2 SVGIG come from the germline V gene (reference sequence). This CDR3 region has 15 residues. CDR3 amino acids: CAWKGFAVSYNEQFF. The CDR3 region has the DNA TGTGCCTGGAAGGGGTTCGCGGTCTCCTACAATGAGCAGTTCTTC.

The chain employs TRBV7-9 and TRBJ2-7; 13 bases fit TRBD2. This CDR3 contains 16 residues. Trimming removed 5 bases from V and 1 base from J; junction bases left unmatched: 5. From germline, CDR1 is SEHNR and CDR2 FQNEAQ (reference sequence). In DNA, the CDR3 is TGTGCCAGCAGCCCAGGACTAGCGGGAGCGTCCTACGAGCAGTACTTC. Translating it yields CASSPGLAGASYEQYF.

The chain has TRBV19 and TRBJ2-1, with 7 nucleotides matching TRBD1. Germline CDR1 reads LNHDA; CDR2 reads SQIVND (reference sequence). The CDR3 is 15 residues long. The junction had 4 bases not matched to a gene; V was cut back by 2 bases and J by 3 bases. Here the CDR3 reads CASSIRQGSYNEQFF. CDR3 in DNA: TGTGCCAGTAGTATACGACAGGGAAGCTACAATGAGCAGTTCTTC.

The chain couples TRBV11-3 to TRBJ1-1; D not certain. CDR1 SGHNT and CDR2 YENEEA come from the germline V gene. Trimming removed 4 bases at V and 3 bases at J, with 9 bases between. The CDR3 covers 13 residues. CDR3 in amino acids: CASSSRPDTEAFF. The CDR3 nucleotides read TGTGCCAGCAGCTCTCGTCCGGACACTGAAGCTTTCTTT.

This clone was observed a handful of times. This rearrangement joins TRBV28 to TRBJ1-2; no clear D. The CDR3 has 12 residues. The germline V and J ends were trimmed by 5 bases and 8 bases, with 12 bases remaining between them. CDR1 and CDR2 from the germline V gene are MDHEN and SYDVKM. The CDR3: CASSIGVGGYTF. The CDR3 bases are TGTGCCAGCAGTATCGGGGTAGGGGGCTACACCTTC.

The V and J genes are TRBV9 and TRBJ1-2; TRBD1 aligns across 7 bases. Germline trimming cut 2 bases from V and 4 bases from J; bases unmatched to any gene: 2. This CDR3 has 13 amino acids. Looked up from germline, CDR1 is SGDLS and CDR2 is YYNGEE. The CDR3 here is CASSVPGGYGYTF. The CDR3 bases are TGTGCCAGCAGCGTTCCAGGGGGCTATGGCTACACCTTC.

The gene calls are TRBV7-3 and TRBJ2-5; no firm D call. Germline lookup yields CDR1 SGHTA and CDR2 FQGTGA. This CDR3 region has 12 residues. The V end was cut by 4 bases, the J end by 5 bases, with 8 bases between. The CDR3 region has the DNA TGTGCCAGCAGCTCCAACAGTGAGACCCAGTACTTC. Translated, it gives CASSSNSETQYF.

This clone has a single count. The chain carries TRBV19 and TRBJ2-3, with no clear D. V was shortened by 0 bases and J by 5 bases, with 3 bases between the two germline ends. Germline loops: CDR1 LNHDA, CDR2 SQIVND (reference sequence). The CDR3 has 12 amino acids. The CDR3 DNA is TGTGCCAGTAGTATAGATAGAGATACGCAGTATTTT. Translation gives CASSIDRDTQYF. Looking up the rest from reference TRBV19 and TRBJ2-3 gives the full variable domain: DGGITQSPKYLFRKEGQNVTLSCEQNLNHDAMYWYRQDPGQGLRLIYYSQIVNDFQKGDIAEGYSVSREKKESFPLTVTSAQKNPTAFYLCASSIDRDTQYFGPGTRLTVL.

The chain couples TRBV5-6 to TRBJ2-3; D is possibly TRBD2 (5 bases). The CDR3 sequence is 15 residues long. Trimming took off 1 base at V and 3 bases at J, with 12 bases between the two ends. Germline values: CDR1 SGHDT, CDR2 YYEEEE. CDR3 sequence (DNA): TGTGCCAGCAGCTTGAAGGGAGAGAGGACAGATACGCAGTATTTT. This encodes CASSLKGERTDTQYF.